The 4 T cell receptor beta chains listed next were all sequenced from one sample in a study of shared clonotypes between healthy human individuals. The protocol was immunoSEQ multiplex PCR, while the TCRdb copy is restricted to in-frame clones and leaves out a portion. Among 2.5 million or so clones listed, around nine tenths were seen once. The sequenced material came from naive CD4+ T cells sorted from blood. This sample's subset: CD45RA+ positively selected. The source of these receptors is a man aged 18-30 years in good health.

The chain uses TRBV7-3 and TRBJ2-2, with D maybe TRBD1 (5 bases). The CDR3 runs 16 residues. Germline V CDR1 and CDR2: SGHTA, FQGTGA. Trimming cost V 3 bases and J 0 bases, with 11 bases left between them. The CDR3: CASSLDTISNTGELFF. The CDR3 region has the DNA TGTGCCAGCAGCTTGGACACGATATCGAACACCGGGGAGCTGTTTTTT.

This chain links TRBV7-2 with TRBJ2-1; 11 bases fit TRBD1. This CDR3 contains 14 residues. The ends lost 2 bases at V and 8 bases at J; junction bases unmatched: 2. Germline V lookup: CDR1 SGHTA, CDR2 FQGNSA. Here the CDR3 reads CASSLWTGGDEQFF. As DNA, the CDR3 is TGTGCCAGCAGCTTATGGACAGGGGGCGATGAGCAGTTCTTC. The variable domain in full, completed from reference TRBV7-2 and TRBJ2-1, reads GAGVSQSPSNKVTEKGKDVELRCDPISGHTALYWYRQSLGQGLEFLIYFQGNSAPDKSGLPSDRFSAERTGGSVSTLTIQRTQQEDSAVYLCASSLWTGGDEQFFGPGTRLTVL.

The gene calls are TRBV10-3 and TRBJ1-6; TRBD1 matches at 9 bases. The CDR3 consists of 15 residues. Germline V gives CDR1 ENHRY, CDR2 SYGVKD. V dropped 5 bases and J dropped 6; count of bases not matched to a gene: 5. The CDR3, as DNA: TGTGCCATCAGTCAACAGGGGGCGCCTAATTCACCCCTCCACTTT. It yields the protein CAISQQGAPNSPLHF.

The V call is TRBV6-1, the J call TRBJ2-5; D might be TRBD1 (5 bases). V was cut by 5 bases and J by 2 bases, with 9 bases left in between. The germline V gene encodes CDR1 MNHNS and CDR2 SASEGT. This CDR3 comprises 13 residues. This CDR3 is CASSWGPQETQYF. DNA of the CDR3: TGTGCCAGCAGTTGGGGCCCGCAAGAGACCCAGTACTTC.